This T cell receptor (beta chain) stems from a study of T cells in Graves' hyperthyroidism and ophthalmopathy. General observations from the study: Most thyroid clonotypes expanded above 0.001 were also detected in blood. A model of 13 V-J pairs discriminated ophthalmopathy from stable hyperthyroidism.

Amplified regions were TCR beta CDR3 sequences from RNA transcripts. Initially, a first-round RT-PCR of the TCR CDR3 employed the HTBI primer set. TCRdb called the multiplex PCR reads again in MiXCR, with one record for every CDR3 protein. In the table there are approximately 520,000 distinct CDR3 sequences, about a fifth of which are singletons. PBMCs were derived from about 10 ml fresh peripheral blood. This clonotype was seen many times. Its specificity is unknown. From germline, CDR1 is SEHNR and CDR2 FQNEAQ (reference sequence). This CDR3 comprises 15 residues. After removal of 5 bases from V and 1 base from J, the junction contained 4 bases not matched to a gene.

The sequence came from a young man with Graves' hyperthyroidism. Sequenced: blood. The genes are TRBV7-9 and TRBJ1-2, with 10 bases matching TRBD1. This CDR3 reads CASSRGQGHNYGYTF. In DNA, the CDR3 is TGTGCCAGCAGCCGGGGACAGGGGCATAACTATGGCTACACCTTC.